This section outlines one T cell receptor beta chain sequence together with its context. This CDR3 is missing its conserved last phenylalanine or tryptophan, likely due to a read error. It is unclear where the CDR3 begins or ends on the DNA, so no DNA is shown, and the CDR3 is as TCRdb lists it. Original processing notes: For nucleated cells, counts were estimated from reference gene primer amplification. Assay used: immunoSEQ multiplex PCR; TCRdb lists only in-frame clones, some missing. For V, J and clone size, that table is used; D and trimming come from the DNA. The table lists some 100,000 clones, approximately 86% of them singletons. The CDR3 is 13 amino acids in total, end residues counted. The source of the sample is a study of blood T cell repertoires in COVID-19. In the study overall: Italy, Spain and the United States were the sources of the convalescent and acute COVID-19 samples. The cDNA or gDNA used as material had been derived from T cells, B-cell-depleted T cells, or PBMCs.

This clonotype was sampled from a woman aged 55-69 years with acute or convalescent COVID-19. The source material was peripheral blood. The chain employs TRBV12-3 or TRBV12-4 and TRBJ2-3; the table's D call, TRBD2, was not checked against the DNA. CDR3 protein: CASSLTRTSGANS.